The TCR beta chain under discussion was sequenced for a study of T cells in Graves' hyperthyroidism and ophthalmopathy. This clonotype has at least ten counts. Trimming cost V 4 bases and J 3 bases, with 9 bases left between them. The CDR3 contains 13 residues. CDR1 and CDR2 from the germline V gene are WSHSY and SAAADI. Amplification of TCR beta CDR3 regions was performed using RNA transcripts as template. The TCR CDR3 first-round RT-PCR relied on the HTBI primer set. TCRdb independently ran MiXCR on the multiplex PCR reads; one entry per CDR3 protein. The sample yields 340,000 or so distinct CDR3 sequences, 21% seen once.

What was sequenced was blood. This sequence originates from a woman between 45 and 65 years old with Graves' hyperthyroidism. V gene TRBV10-2 combines with J gene TRBJ1-2; no reliable D call. CDR3 sequence reads: CASSGFVDYGYTF. The CDR3 coding sequence is TGCGCCAGCAGTGGGTTCGTCGACTATGGCTACACCTTC.